Following are 10 T cell receptor beta chains from one sample sequenced in a study of shared T cell receptors in the human thymus. The repertoire was sequenced with immunoSEQ multiplex PCR; TCRdb's copy has only in-frame clones and lacks some. The data show 500,000 to 550,000 clones, with 78% seen just once and about 0.014% held by the top ten. These data are also associated with another study on human thymus T cells.

Sample: thymocytes. These receptors originate from a boy under two years old with a congenital heart defect.

The rearrangement uses TRBV28 and TRBJ2-3; 12 bases line up with TRBD2. The CDR3 covers 19 residues. Germline CDR1 is MDHEN and CDR2 is SYDVKM. V lost 6 bases to trimming and J lost 0 bases; unmatched junction nucleotides: 13. As DNA, the CDR3 is TGTGCCAGCAGCCCATCCCCTTTGCTAGCGGGAGGGAGCACAGATACGCAGTATTTT. Protein product: CASSPSPLLAGGSTDTQYF. Combining the CDR3 with reference TRBV28 and TRBJ2-3 gives the whole variable domain DVKVTQSSRYLVKRTGEKVFLECVQDMDHENMFWYRQDPGLGLRLIYFSYDVKMKEKGDIPEGYSVSREKKERFSLILESASTNQTSMYLCASSPSPLLAGGSTDTQYFGPGTRLTVL.

The rearrangement joins TRBV28 to TRBJ1-1, with TRBD1 matching 7 bases. CDR1 is MDHEN, CDR2 SYDVKM, per germline. There are 15 residues in the CDR3. J was trimmed by 5 bases and V by 3 bases; bases with no gene match: 9. The chain's CDR3 is CASSFPGQRGTEAFF. For the CDR3, the DNA is TGTGCCAGCAGTTTCCCGGGACAGAGGGGGACTGAAGCTTTCTTT.

The chain carries TRBV29-1 and TRBJ1-1, with 9 bases fitting TRBD1. From germline, CDR1 is SQVTM and CDR2 ANQGSEA. V shed 6 bases, J shed 1 base, and the junction held 9 bases outside the gene matches. This CDR3 has 15 amino acids. This chain's CDR3 is CSVSEGTGKNTEAFF. In DNA form, the CDR3 reads TGCAGCGTCTCAGAAGGGACAGGGAAGAACACTGAAGCTTTCTTT.

The chain joins TRBV5-1 to TRBJ1-4; 8 bases are a match to TRBD1. The length of the CDR3 is 17 residues. J was trimmed by 4 bases and V by 0 bases; bases with no gene match: 8. In germline, CDR1 is SGHRS, CDR2 YFSETQ. The CDR3, as DNA: TGCGCCAGCAGCTTGGTGGGACAGGTGGCCTTTAATGAAAAACTGTTTTTT. Protein: CASSLVGQVAFNEKLFF.

The chain is built from TRBV6-5 and TRBJ2-7, with TRBD2 as a possible D gene (5 bases). V was trimmed by 4 bases and J by 2 bases, leaving 9 bases between them. Germline CDR1 is MNHEY and CDR2 is SVGAGI. CDR3 length: 13 amino acids. The CDR3 region is CASSFRGPYEQYF. The DNA for the CDR3 is TGTGCCAGCAGTTTCCGCGGGCCCTACGAGCAGTACTTC.

The chain has TRBV7-9 and TRBJ2-4, with 11 bases lining up with TRBD2. CDR1 and CDR2 from the germline V gene are SEHNR and FQNEAQ (reference sequence). After removal of 5 bases from V and 0 bases from J, the junction contained 6 bases not matched to a gene. The CDR3 spans 17 residues. The CDR3 DNA reads TGTGCCAGCAGCCCCAGGACTAGCGGGTTAGCCAAAAACATTCAGTACTTC. Protein product: CASSPRTSGLAKNIQYF.

This clone was recorded only once. V gene TRBV4-1 combines with J gene TRBJ1-1; 9 nucleotides line up with TRBD1. The CDR3 extends over 15 amino acids. Trimming at V came to 5 bases and at J to 5 bases, leaving 9 bases not matched to a gene. Germline assignment: CDR1 MGHRA and CDR2 YSYEKL. CDR3 coding DNA: TGCGCCAGCAGCGCCGGGGGACAGGGAAGAACTGAAGCTTTCTTT. Its translation: CASSAGGQGRTEAFF.

This chain uses TRBV30 with TRBJ2-5, with 7 nucleotides matching TRBD2. Germline lookup yields CDR1 GTSNPN and CDR2 SVGIG (reference sequence). This CDR3 spans 14 amino acids. Losses at the gene ends were 0 bases for V and 5 bases for J; bases not matched to a gene: 6. Here the CDR3 reads CAWSVQRDTETQYF. The CDR3 DNA reads TGTGCCTGGAGTGTACAGCGGGATACGGAGACCCAGTACTTC.

This clone occurred once. V and J are TRBV7-8 and TRBJ1-2; the match to TRBD1 covers 9 bases. This CDR3 spans 18 amino acids. J gave up 4 bases and V 2 bases, and 14 bases lay outside the gene matches. Germline V CDR1 and CDR2: SGHVS, FQNEAQ. CDR3 in DNA: TGTGCCAGCAGCTTAATGGGACAGGGAAGTTTCAATCGCTATGGCTACACCTTC. Translated, it gives CASSLMGQGSFNRYGYTF. Drawing the rest from reference TRBV7-8 and TRBJ1-2, the complete variable domain is GAGVSQSPRYKVAKRGQDVALRCDPISGHVSLFWYQQALGQGPEFLTYFQNEAQLDKSGLPSDRFFAERPEGSVSTLKIQRTQQEDSAVYLCASSLMGQGSFNRYGYTFGSGTRLTVV.

The CDR3 here is CASSQTSGRGTGELFF. CDR3 nucleotides: TGTGCCAGCAGCCAAACTAGCGGGAGAGGCACCGGGGAGCTGTTTTTT. The gene calls are TRBV14 and TRBJ2-2; 11 bases are shared with TRBD2. This CDR3 region has 16 residues. The trim removed 2 bases at V and 4 bases at J, leaving 3 bases unmatched. Per germline, CDR1 SGHDN and CDR2 FVKESK.